Presented here are 2 T cell receptor beta chains from one specimen sequenced in a study of cytomegalovirus exposure and HLA in healthy donors listed by TCRdb under 2017. The receptor library was made with the immunoSEQ multiplex PCR assay. A mixture of 60 forward primers for TCR Vbeta segments and 13 reverse primers for TCR Jbeta segments was used in the multiplex PCR. TCRdb obtained this table from immuneACCESS and retained in-frame rearrangements with V and J assigned. These tables miss some clones; where compared with another copy, unresolved V genes account for less than half of the shortfall, and the remainder is unexplained. The sample table includes about 170,000 clones. 1% to 1.5% of the sample goes to the ten largest clones. Sequencing was carried out using PBMCs. The receptors were sampled from a woman between 55 and 75 years old in good health and CMV-seronegative.

The CDR3 bases are TGTGCCAGCTCTCCCCAGGACAGACAAGAGACCCAGTACTTC. Its translation: CASSPQDRQETQYF. This chain connects TRBV7-7 to TRBJ2-5; D might be TRBD1 (6 bases). CDR1 and CDR2 (germline): SSHAT, FNYEAQ (reference sequence). V was cut by 8 bases and J by 2 bases, with 15 bases left in between. The CDR3 sequence is 14 residues long.

The rearrangement uses TRBV27 and TRBJ2-5, with 7 nucleotides matching TRBD1. The J call may be incorrect, as the DNA end agrees better with TRBJ2-7. The CDR3 consists of 14 residues. Per germline, CDR1 MNHEY and CDR2 SMNVEV (reference sequence). The CDR3 region has the DNA TGTGCCAGCAGTTCGACAGGGAGAGCCTACGAGCAGTACTTC. This codes for CASSSTGRAYEQYF.